The clone carrying this TCR beta chain occurred a few times. Its antigen is still unknown. Around 9.4 milliliters was the volume of peripheral blood drawn from each donor. The CDR3 is 15 residues long. Germline V gene data show CDR1 as MNHEY and CDR2 as SVGAGI. V gave up 2 bases and J gave up 0 bases, with 10 bases separating them. The data originate from a study of blood T cells in healthy people across ages. Whole-study results and caveats: Estimates drawn from one million T cells were deemed to understate diversity.

Primed by a sample-barcoded 5' primer and a J-beta primer mix, a second PCR proceeded for about 6 to 12 cycles. All samples yielded 2.5 million or more CDR3-containing paired-end reads. MiXCR, applied by TCRdb to the 5' RACE reads, yields one record per CDR3 protein. Here the sample spans roughly 1.5 million distinct CDR3 sequences, less than 45% being singletons. Sequenced: blood. The rearrangement uses TRBV6-5 and TRBJ1-1; perhaps TRBD1 as D (5 bases). This clonotype was obtained from a woman between 18 and 29 years old in good health. The CDR3 region has the DNA TGTGCCAGCAGTTACCGAAGAGGGGTGAACACTGAAGCTTTCTTT. Translation gives CASSYRRGVNTEAFF.